The sequence of this TCR beta chain was determined in a study of cytomegalovirus exposure and HLA in healthy donors (dated by TCRdb to the late 2010s). Study-level background: An earlier analysis of approximately 590 of the donors reported 250 to 300 Gb of sequence data and roughly 110 million unique TCR beta sequences from around 200 million T cells. Rather than drawing on any new phenotypic data, the later analysis identified candidate immune exposures from TCR beta sequences and the way those sequences occurred across donors. High-throughput TCR immunosequencing, statistical association of individual TCRs with disease status, and machine learning were combined to predict cytomegalovirus infection status. To decide whether each TCR beta V gene segment behaved as functional or pseudogenic, an earlier analysis of approximately 590 of the donors relied on high-throughput TCR beta sequencing. The study aimed to test whether cataloging public T cell receptors could reveal signatures of past pathogen exposure. An early release covering about 600 HLA-typed donors comprised about 300 gigabases of sequencing data and about 90 million unique TCR sequences. Roughly 5 DR-DQ haplotypes were treated as single units for association and clustering because of strong linkage in the cohort. Every repertoire in the discovery cohort had been generated on one and the same sequencing platform. Across 398 genotyped donors of the cohort, an average of approximately 220,000 unique TCR beta nucleotide sequences per donor were sequenced, and approximately 17% of those sequences were non-productive. A later genetic analysis used genome-wide SNP genotypes for about 60% of the roughly 700 donors, treating that subset as a discovery cohort. The genetic ancestry cluster associated with self-reported Caucasian donors included 81% of the 300 to 400 genotyped donors. HLA typing included class I and class II loci at four-digit resolution. The number of donors typed differed by locus, with roughly 629-640 for A, B, C, DRB1 and DQB1, over 500 for DQA1, 600 to 610 for DPA1, and some 440 for DPB1. Using immunosequencing, the study profiled T cell repertoires from 640 or so subjects and related those repertoires to cytomegalovirus serostatus. A later analysis re-analyzed previously published TCR beta repertoires from roughly 630 donors and added high-resolution HLA genotyping to study TCR occurrence patterns. Donor age, sex, ethnicity and CMV serostatus were collected together with the repertoire data. Besides the first cohort of 500 to 700 subjects, a separate validation cohort made up of over 95 different subjects was used.

The library was obtained by the immunoSEQ multiplex PCR assay. The multiplex PCR relied on a mix of 60 forward primers for TCR Vbeta segments and 13 reverse primers for TCR Jbeta segments. A multiplex PCR assay on genomic DNA amplified the CDR3 region of rearranged TCR beta genes. On the Illumina HiSeq System, the amplified TCR beta libraries were sequenced as 87-base-pair reads. On the authors' methods: A later analysis counted about 80 million unique TCR beta chains across the 690 or so repertoires, and roughly 10 million of these chains were shared by at least two donors. To remove PCR and sequencing errors, raw reads were error-corrected and collapsed into unique sequences using a nearest-neighbor algorithm that merged closely related sequences. CDR3 sequences were aligned to IMGT reference sequences to assign V, D and J gene segments. For a sequence to be retained, a match of at least six nucleotides to both a V gene segment and a J gene segment was required. Rearrangements were called productive when the CDR3 lacked stop codons and stayed in frame with V and J; all others were non-productive. Following IMGT convention, CDR3 was defined as the stretch from the second conserved V-encoded cysteine up to the conserved J-encoded phenylalanine. The earlier analysis of about 620 of the donors excluded sequences that lacked an unambiguous match to a single V gene segment. An earlier analysis of some 500 of the donors classified V segments as functional when productive rearrangements were above 56.7% and as segregating when the standard deviation between donors was above 5%. A statistical classification framework was developed to diagnose cytomegalovirus status using the catalog of TCR beta chain sequences. In a later analysis, V and J genes were assigned by comparing TCR nucleotide sequences against IMGT/GENE-DB human TR gene sequences. A later analysis assigned CDR3 sequences and most-parsimonious VDJ recombination scenarios with the TCRdist pipeline. In a later analysis, each TCR beta chain was defined by its CDR3 amino acid sequence together with its V-gene family, and reads without a unique V-gene family were excluded. To address suspected cross-contamination and a sequencing artifact, a later analysis removed around 590 highly shared, low-generation-probability nucleotide sequences. In a later analysis, a clonal expansion index for each public chain was calculated from normalized within-repertoire ranks of inferred template counts. Generation probabilities in a later analysis came from a VDJ recombination model fitted to out-of-frame rearrangements, and those results were checked against IGoR. A later analysis scored TCR-TCR, TCR-HLA and TCR-CMV co-occurrence with hypergeometric tests, applying a repertoire-size bias correction to TCR pairs. In a later analysis, false discovery rates were estimated by permuting HLA or CMV assignments 20 times. In a later analysis, co-occurring TCRs were grouped with DBSCAN, and TCRdist sequence similarity was added when clustering was performed within HLA-allele-positive subsets. Repertoires with fewer than 30,000 or more than 120,000 public chains were left out of co-occurrence clustering, as were five repertoires with anomalous nucleotide sharing. The immuneACCESS repertoire file appears here via TCRdb, limited to in-frame rearrangements. These files lack a portion of the clones; in checked studies, under half of the deficit traces to unresolved V genes, and the cause of the others is not known. V, J and clone size were drawn from that table, and D and trimming were deduced from the DNA. The sample data list approximately 160,000 clones, and under 85% of these were observed just once. The biggest ten clones account for approximately 1.6% of the sample.

With regard to this clone: The specificity of this receptor is unknown. The input lacks base qualities; no much larger clone sits a single base away.

Study-wide conclusions, independent of this receptor: Because the 87-base-pair reads could not distinguish some IMGT-functional V segments, including TRBV6-2 and TRBV6-3, those segments were excluded. In both the original and validation cohorts, the classifier was reported to diagnose cytomegalovirus status with high specificity and sensitivity. Because counts were too low, about 17 rarely observed V segments, including chromosome 9 orphons, were excluded from the earlier analysis of 587 of the donors. While some public TCRs were present in many individuals, most TCR sequences turned up only very rarely across donors. In a later analysis, HLA-associated TCR beta chains showed more clonal expansion and lower generation probabilities than non-associated chains that were equally common. A later analysis associated about 17,000 TCR beta sequences with specific HLA alleles at a false discovery rate of 0.05. In an earlier analysis of around 500 of the donors, most TCR beta V segments appeared in productive rearrangements about 90% or about 30% of the time, broadly matching IMGT annotations. The presence/absence analyses assumed that sequencing depth was roughly uniform across donors, and that assumption may not be true. In a later analysis, most CMV-associated TCR beta chains were found to appear HLA-restricted, with HLA associations seemingly driven largely by CMV exposure. Compared with the 666-donor mean, donors in an Asian-associated ancestry cluster had fewer N-insertions in productive TCRs, according to a later genetic analysis. The authors suggested that the approach could potentially be generalized to other disease states and immunological phenotypes. A later analysis reported that several top co-occurrence clusters appeared linked to parvovirus B19, influenza, CMV and Epstein-Barr virus. The cohort was sequenced for TCR beta chains only, and without alpha or paired-chain data the features that could be detected were limited. An association between a missense DCLRE1C variant and V-gene and J-gene trimming of TCR beta chains was found in a later genetic analysis and replicated in an independent cohort. In vitro tests confirmed that a few of the cytomegalovirus-associated TCR beta chains recognize cytomegalovirus antigens. A later analysis found that TCR association rates varied across HLA loci, with DRB1 alleles showing the most associated TCRs and HLA-C alleles the fewest. A further reported finding was that TCR beta sequences accurately predicted the HLA-A and HLA-B alleles for most subjects in the first cohort. For the cohort, immune exposure information was limited to CMV serostatus. A cluster of highly shared sequence variants was judged likely to represent a technical artifact of the sequencing pipeline. Because some donors lacked HLA typing at each locus, the association tests relied only on the typed subset. Linkage disequilibrium might explain the correlated functional status among segregating V segments, but an unknown experimental factor could not be ruled out. Strong co-occurrence of HLA alleles, especially DR and DQ, made assigning TCR associations to individual alleles difficult. The study gave a list of 150 to 200 TCR beta chains associated with cytomegalovirus.

The germline V gene encodes CDR1 LGHNT and CDR2 FRNRAP. The CDR3, from cysteine to phenylalanine, totals 17 residues. The only DNA kept is the CDR3, 51 bases in frame from the first base. V ends up 2 bases short and J 3 bases short, with an unmatched junction base count of 10. In total, approximately 610 healthy bone marrow donors made up the cohort. At the time of sampling, every cohort member was nominally healthy, though immune exposures that went unrecorded were likely present. The donor was CMV seronegative and was included in the group of about 400 seronegative cohort members. A peripheral blood sample was collected from each donor, and TCR beta sequencing was performed on peripheral blood mononuclear cells. The Qiagen DNeasy Blood Extraction Kit was used to extract genomic DNA from the blood cell samples.

The sequence is built from TRBV12-5 and TRBJ2-1; the junction holds 7 bases that match TRBD1. Specimen: PBMCs. The sequence came from a woman aged 30 to 39 in good health and CMV-seronegative. The nucleotide sequence is TGTGCTAGTGGTTTGATATATGAGGGACAGCTCTACAATGAGCAGTTCTTC. This encodes CASGLIYEGQLYNEQFF.